These 8 T cell receptor beta chains were all obtained from the same sample, sequenced in a study of T-cell reconstitution after alpha-beta-depleted transplantation in children. The library targeted TCRbeta and was prepared with unique molecular identifiers. Using its own MiXCR run on the PCR reads, TCRdb lists one record per CDR3 protein. The profile covers about 640,000 distinct CDR3 sequences, with over 10% appearing a single time and around 2.2% taken by the ten largest. The specimen comprised PBMCs, mostly from graft donor cells, sampled 360 days after TCRalphabeta/CD19-depleted stem cell transplant. The receptor set was obtained from a male patient between 5 and 17 years old who had a stem cell transplant for acute myeloid leukemia, so the T cells may come from the graft donor.

Only a few counts were recorded for this clonotype. The genes are TRBV15 and TRBJ2-1, with 7 bases lining up with TRBD2. Trimming removed 2 bases from V and 3 bases from J; junction bases left unmatched: 4. This CDR3 comprises 15 residues. Germline CDR1 reads LNHNV; CDR2 reads YYDKDF (reference sequence). The CDR3 protein is CATSRKRDYYNEQFF. The DNA of the CDR3 is TGTGCCACCAGCAGAAAACGGGACTACTACAATGAGCAGTTCTTC.

This clonotype was detected a few times. The chain is built from TRBV11-1 and TRBJ2-1; tentatively, D is TRBD2 (7 bases). This CDR3 has 16 residues. V lost 8 bases and J lost 6, with 23 bases in between. Per germline, CDR1 SGHAT and CDR2 FQDESV (reference sequence). The CDR3 nucleotides read TGTGCCAGCTCCGCCGGGGGGAAAGGACAGCTCAATGAGCAGTTCTTC. Encoded protein: CASSAGGKGQLNEQFF.

This clonotype was observed a few times. The rearrangement uses TRBV7-9 and TRBJ2-7, with D unresolved. The CDR3 length is 12 residues. Germline-derived CDR1 and CDR2 are SEHNR and FQNEAQ (reference sequence). The V gene lost 6 bases and the J gene lost 4 bases, with 10 bases spanning the gap. The DNA for the CDR3 is TGTGCCAGCAGAATCGTACCATACGAGCAGTACTTC. This sequence encodes CASRIVPYEQYF. Full variable domain (remainder filled in from reference TRBV7-9 and TRBJ2-7): DTGVSQNPRHKITKRGQNVTFRCDPISEHNRLYWYRQTLGQGPEFLTYFQNEAQLEKSRLLSDRFSAERPKGSFSTLEIQRTEQGDSAMYLCASRIVPYEQYFGPGTRLTVT.

This clonotype was seen only a few times. V usage is TRBV5-1 and J usage is TRBJ2-1; D not certain. V was pared by 0 bases and J by 0 bases, with 13 bases between. CDR3 length: 17 residues. CDR1 and CDR2 (germline): SGHRS, YFSETQ. The DNA for the CDR3 is TGCGCCAGCAGCTTGGCCTGGTTCCCTTCCTCCTACAATGAGCAGTTCTTC. The encoded protein is CASSLAWFPSSYNEQFF. The whole variable domain, filled in from reference TRBV5-1 and TRBJ2-1, reads KAGVTQTPRYLIKTRGQQVTLSCSPISGHRSVSWYQQTPGQGLQFLFEYFSETQRNKGNFPGRFSGRQFSNSRSEMNVSTLELGDSALYLCASSLAWFPSSYNEQFFGPGTRLTVL.

This clonotype came up many times. The chain employs TRBV18 and TRBJ2-2; D is undetermined. With 2 bases removed from V and 3 bases from J, the gap between germline ends came to 4 bases. This CDR3 is built from 13 residues. Germline CDR1 and CDR2: KGHSH and LQKENI. CDR3 in amino acids: CASSPGDTGELFF. The CDR3 region has the DNA TGTGCCAGCTCACCAGGAGACACCGGGGAGCTGTTTTTT.

This clonotype has a count of ten or more. This chain uses TRBV9 with TRBJ2-3, with D perhaps being TRBD1 or TRBD2 (5 bases each). CDR1 SGDLS and CDR2 YYNGEE come from the germline V gene. The CDR3 has 14 amino acids. V was clipped by 4 bases and J by 5 bases, with 14 bases between them. CDR3 amino acids: CASSSRYGGDTQYF. The CDR3 DNA is TGTGCCAGCAGCTCCCGCTATGGGGGAGATACGCAGTATTTT.

The sample holds a few counts of this clonotype. V and J are TRBV12-3 or TRBV12-4 and TRBJ2-1; D is possibly TRBD2 (6 bases). This CDR3 has 15 residues. Trimming shortened V by 4 bases and J by 1 base, and 11 bases separated the two germline ends. The CDR3 sequence is CASSSSSASYNEQFF. The CDR3 region has the DNA TGTGCCAGCAGTTCCTCTAGCGCATCCTACAATGAGCAGTTCTTC.

This clonotype was detected only a few times. This CDR3 is CASSSTGGYLGEQYF. The CDR3, as DNA: TGTGCCAGCAGCTCCACGGGGGGATACCTGGGCGAGCAGTACTTC. The chain has TRBV7-2 and TRBJ2-7; 7 bases agree with TRBD2. Germline assignment: CDR1 SGHTA and CDR2 FQGNSA. Trimming cost V 4 bases and J 6 bases; bases outside gene matches: 12. CDR3 length equals 15 residues.